A single sample is the source of the 10 T cell receptor beta chains below, sequenced in a study of OX40 agonist ivuxolimab in advanced cancers. Using immunoSEQ multiplex PCR, the repertoire was profiled, and TCRdb retains in-frame clones only, with some absent. The sample consists of under 75,000 clones, around 84% of them appearing once. The specimen comprised CD4+ or CD8+ T cells sorted from blood, sampled in a trial of the OX40 agonist ivuxolimab. These receptors all stem from an adult with an advanced solid tumor such as melanoma, head and neck, liver or kidney cancer.

Only a few counts were recorded for this clone. CDR3 DNA: TGTGCCAGCACCTTAGCGGGGGGGCCGAACACCGGGGAGCTGTTTTTT. This sequence encodes CASTLAGGPNTGELFF. V is TRBV2 and J is TRBJ2-2, with 11 bases matching TRBD2. The CDR3 sequence is 16 residues long. The ends lost 7 bases at V and 0 bases at J; junction bases unmatched: 4. Germline V CDR1 and CDR2: SNHLY, FYNNEI.

This chain connects TRBV10-3 to TRBJ2-1; 11 bases map to TRBD2. V lost 2 bases and J lost 7; bases outside the gene matches: 4. Germline loops: CDR1 ENHRY, CDR2 SYGVKD. The CDR3 is 15 residues long. Here the CDR3 DNA reads TGTGCCATCAGTGAGACTAGCGGGAGTGGGAATGAGCAGTTCTTC. As protein: CAISETSGSGNEQFF.

V usage is TRBV5-4 and J usage is TRBJ2-7; unclear D gene. Per the germline V gene, CDR1 is SGHNT and CDR2 is YYREEE (reference sequence). Trimming removed 4 bases from V and 5 bases from J, with 13 bases in between. The CDR3 contains 13 residues. The CDR3 spells CASSQVGRDEQYF. CDR3 bases: TGTGCCAGCAGCCAAGTGGGAAGGGACGAGCAGTACTTC.

The chain joins TRBV7-3 to TRBJ2-1; D is perhaps TRBD1 (6 bases). Per germline, CDR1 SGHTA and CDR2 FQGTGA. V was shortened by 3 bases and J by 0 bases, with 18 bases between the two germline ends. The CDR3 is 18 amino acids. The DNA of the CDR3 is TGTGCCAGCAGCTTGGGGGCCCCCTCCGCCGTCTCCTACAATGAGCAGTTCTTC. Protein sequence: CASSLGAPSAVSYNEQFF.

The gene calls are TRBV19 and TRBJ2-6; 7 bases fit TRBD1. Per germline, CDR1 LNHDA and CDR2 SQIVND (reference sequence). The CDR3 spans 16 residues. The J segment lost 0 bases and the V segment lost 8 bases, leaving 7 bases of the junction unmatched. The CDR3 sequence is CASRDRVLSGANVLTF. The DNA for the CDR3 is TGTGCCAGTCGTGACAGGGTACTCTCTGGGGCCAACGTCCTGACTTTC.

The genes are TRBV29-1 and TRBJ1-2; possible D gene TRBD1, 6 bases. This CDR3 has 11 amino acids. V lost 6 bases and J lost 6, with 11 bases in between. Germline V gene data show CDR1 as SQVTM and CDR2 as ANQGSEA. The CDR3 DNA sequence: TGCAGCGTCTTACAGGGAAATGGCTACACCTTC. Translation gives CSVLQGNGYTF.

V usage is TRBV9 and J usage is TRBJ1-2; no firm D call. The V end lost 0 bases, the J end lost 2 bases, and 8 bases lay between the germline ends. This CDR3 is 14 amino acids long. Germline values: CDR1 SGDLS, CDR2 YYNGEE. The CDR3 DNA reads as TGTGCCAGCAGCGTAGACCTGCTCAACTATGGCTACACCTTC. As protein: CASSVDLLNYGYTF.

The chain links TRBV29-1 to TRBJ1-5, with TRBD1 matching over 7 bases. Germline V CDR1 and CDR2: SQVTM, ANQGSEA. CDR3 length equals 15 residues. V lost 5 bases and J lost 6; bases outside the gene matches: 13. The CDR3 DNA reads TGCAGCGTTTCCATAGGGGGCGGAGGTTTTCAGCCCCAGCATTTT. As protein: CSVSIGGGGFQPQHF.

This clone was observed a few times. V is TRBV19 and J is TRBJ1-1; 7 bases align to TRBD1. J gave up 3 bases and V 6 bases, and 4 bases lay outside the gene matches. From germline, CDR1 is LNHDA and CDR2 SQIVND (reference sequence). The CDR3 loop spans 13 amino acids. The CDR3 DNA follows: TGTGCCAGTAGGTTACAGGGGTACACTGAAGCTTTCTTT. Translation: CASRLQGYTEAFF.

The gene calls are TRBV27 and TRBJ1-4; TRBD1 agrees at 7 bases. Germline-derived CDR1 and CDR2 are MNHEY and SMNVEV (reference sequence). Trimming cost V 6 bases and J 2 bases; bases outside gene matches: 9. This CDR3 is built from 16 residues. The CDR3 DNA reads as TGTGCCAGCAGCCTCAGACAGGGCTTGACTAATGAAAAACTGTTTTTT. It yields the protein CASSLRQGLTNEKLFF.